These T cell receptor beta chains were read from a single sample in a study of blood T cell repertoires in COVID-19. Generated by immunoSEQ multiplex PCR, the TCRdb table keeps only in-frame clones and is missing some. The sample contains about 210,000 clones, around nine tenths of which appear only once. The sample comprised peripheral blood. All receptors come from a woman in her thirties or forties with acute or convalescent COVID-19. Both conserved end residues are part of each CDR3. D genes are given only for firm matches. Not all rows give a size; the values are once, few, many and, for expanded clones, a class.

clone_size	j_call	v_call	d_call	cdr3_aa	cdr3_nt
-	TRBJ2-2	TRBV19	-	CASSSRPGELFF	TGTGCCAGTAGTAGCAGGCCCGGGGAGCTGTTTTTT
-	TRBJ2-6	TRBV7-6	-	CASSSGPRGTGANVLTF	TGTGCCAGCAGCTCCGGCCCCCGGGGAACTGGGGCCAACGTCCTGACTTTC
-	TRBJ2-3	TRBV4-2	-	CASSHPGVVDTQYF	TGTGCCAGCAGCCATCCCGGGGTTGTGGATACGCAGTATTTT
-	TRBJ2-2	TRBV6-6	-	CASRATVDTGELFF	TGTGCCAGCAGGGCCACAGTGGACACCGGGGAGCTGTTTTTT
-	TRBJ1-2	TRBV2	TRBD1	CASSTGADYGYTF	TGTGCCAGCAGTACAGGGGCGGACTATGGCTACACCTTC
-	TRBJ2-2	TRBV11-2	-	CASSLTGRINTGELFF	TGTGCCAGCAGCTTAACAGGACGCATCAACACCGGGGAGCTGTTTTTT
-	TRBJ1-2	TRBV30	-	CAWSVTENYGYTF	TGTGCCTGGAGTGTTACGGAGAACTATGGCTACACCTTC
-	TRBJ2-4	TRBV5-1	-	CASSLSGPGKNIQYF	TGCGCCAGCAGCTTGTCTGGCCCGGGCAAAAACATTCAGTACTTC
once	TRBJ1-2	TRBV5-1	TRBD1	CASSSGQGRVDGYTF	TGCGCCAGCAGCTCCGGACAGGGCAGAGTCGATGGCTACACCTTC
-	TRBJ2-3	TRBV5-8	TRBD2	CASSKNKGLAQDTDTQYF	TGTGCCAGCAGTAAAAATAAAGGACTAGCTCAAGACACAGATACGCAGTATTTT
-	TRBJ1-2	TRBV4-2	-	CASSQEERNYGYTF	TGTGCCAGCAGCCAAGAAGAGAGAAACTATGGCTACACCTTC